Listed below are T cell receptor beta chains from one sample, sequenced in a study of blood T cell repertoires in COVID-19. Sequencing was performed with immunoSEQ multiplex PCR; in TCRdb, only in-frame clones are kept and a portion is missing. This repertoire shows some 200,000 clones, 83% found once; its top ten account for around 1.3%. Sequencing input: peripheral blood. Source of these receptors: a woman in her twenties or thirties with COVID-19, enrolled during active disease. Both conserved end residues are part of each CDR3. D genes are given only for firm matches. Rows give clone size only sometimes, using once, few, many, or a class for an expanded clone.

len	v_gene	j_gene	abundance	d_gene	CDR3aa	CDR3nt
12	TRBV19	TRBJ2-7	.	TRBD2	CASSMGEGEQYF	TGTGCCAGTAGTATGGGGGAGGGCGAGCAGTACTTC
15	TRBV7-3	TRBJ1-2	.	TRBD1	CASSVGQGAAYGYTF	TGTGCCAGCAGCGTCGGACAGGGGGCTGCGTATGGCTACACCTTC
14	TRBV7-9	TRBJ1-1	.	.	CASSTRGGGTEAFF	TGTGCCAGCAGCACTCGGGGGGGAGGCACTGAAGCTTTCTTT
14	TRBV5-4	TRBJ1-2	many	.	CASSPLDRSYGYTF	TGTGCCAGCAGCCCCCTCGACAGAAGCTATGGCTACACCTTC
15	TRBV19	TRBJ2-1	.	.	CASSIAGALNNEQFF	TGTGCCAGTAGTATCGCAGGGGCCTTGAACAATGAGCAGTTCTTC
16	TRBV7-7	TRBJ1-1	.	TRBD1	CASSWGQKPTNTEAFF	TGTGCCAGCAGCTGGGGACAGAAGCCAACGAACACTGAAGCTTTCTTT
16	TRBV30	TRBJ2-2	.	TRBD2	CAWSLAGSQNWGELFF	TGTGCCTGGAGTTTAGCGGGGAGTCAGAATTGGGGGGAGCTGTTTTTT
13	TRBV6-5	TRBJ1-1	.	TRBD1	CASFTGDHTEAFF	TGTGCCAGCTTTACAGGGGACCACACTGAAGCTTTCTTT
18	TRBV21-1	TRBJ1-6	.	.	CASSKEGQGPTFNSPLHF	TGTGCCAGCAGCAAAGAGGGACAGGGCCCTACCTTTAATTCACCCCTCCACTTT
13	TRBV3-1/TRBV3-2	TRBJ2-5	.	.	CASSQDTGETQYF	TGTGCCAGCAGCCAAGATACAGGGGAGACCCAGTACTTC
17	TRBV7-2	TRBJ2-7	few	.	CASSLALAAESSYEQYF	TGTGCCAGCAGCTTAGCGTTGGCGGCAGAAAGCTCCTACGAGCAGTACTTC
15	TRBV18	TRBJ2-1	.	TRBD1	CASITVTGNYNEQFF	TGTGCCAGCATCACAGTGACAGGGAACTACAATGAGCAGTTCTTC
14	TRBV3-1/TRBV3-2	TRBJ1-6	few	TRBD1	CAVSSTGRYSPLHF	TGTGCCGTGTCTTCGACAGGGCGGTATTCACCCCTCCACTTT
15	TRBV4-3	TRBJ2-1	.	TRBD1	CASRYRDRTYNEQFF	TGCGCCAGCAGGTACCGGGACAGAACCTACAATGAGCAGTTCTTC
13	TRBV3-1/TRBV3-2	TRBJ1-1	.	.	CASSQDLGTEAFF	TGTGCCAGCAGCCAAGACCTAGGCACTGAAGCTTTCTTT
11	TRBV29-1	TRBJ1-2	few	TRBD1	CSATGEDGYTF	TGCAGCGCAACAGGGGAGGATGGCTACACCTTC
15	TRBV6-1	TRBJ1-1	.	.	CASSEGPTGYAEAFF	TGTGCCAGCAGTGAAGGTCCAACAGGTTATGCTGAAGCTTTCTTT
16	TRBV7-9	TRBJ2-2	.	.	CASSLAGGLGTGELFF	TGTGCCAGCAGCTTAGCCGGGGGGCTCGGAACCGGGGAGCTGTTTTTT
16	TRBV19	TRBJ2-7	.	TRBD1	CASSIFGQGRSYEQYF	TGTGCCAGTAGTATCTTCGGACAGGGACGTTCCTACGAGCAGTACTTC
16	TRBV5-5	TRBJ1-6	.	TRBD1	CASSSIGQGDGSPLHF	TGTGCCAGCAGCTCCATTGGACAGGGGGACGGTTCACCCCTCCACTTT
16	TRBV4-3	TRBJ2-2	.	TRBD2	CASSQDQGLGAGELFF	TGCGCCAGCAGCCAAGATCAGGGACTAGGGGCTGGGGAGCTGTTTTTT
17	TRBV7-3	TRBJ2-3	.	TRBD2	CASSLPRGSGGGDTQYF	TGTGCCAGCAGCCTGCCTCGGGGTAGCGGGGGAGGAGATACGCAGTATTTT
14	TRBV27	TRBJ1-4	.	TRBD1	CASSSPTGNPELFF	TGTGCCAGCAGTTCGCCGACAGGGAACCCCGAACTGTTTTTT
15	TRBV6-6	TRBJ2-6	.	.	CASSHPGAGANVLTF	TGTGCCAGCAGTCACCCGGGGGCTGGGGCCAACGTCCTGACTTTC
15	TRBV13	TRBJ2-7	.	.	CASSGGTANSYEQYF	TGTGCCAGCAGCGGGGGGACAGCCAACTCCTACGAGCAGTACTTC
15	TRBV27	TRBJ1-2	.	TRBD1	CASSLSRTGLEGYTF	TGTGCCAGCAGTTTAAGTCGGACAGGGTTGGAAGGCTACACCTTC
14	TRBV6-2/TRBV6-3	TRBJ1-5	.	.	CASSPVLSNQPQHF	TGTGCCAGCAGCCCCGTTTTGAGCAATCAGCCCCAGCATTTT
14	TRBV18	TRBJ2-7	.	TRBD2	CASSLASGSYEQYF	TGTGCCAGCTCACTGGCTAGCGGGTCCTACGAGCAGTACTTC
16	TRBV21-1	TRBJ2-7	once	.	CASPGERRGVCYEQYF	TGTGCCAGCCCAGGAGAGAGAAGGGGTGTTTGCTACGAGCAGTACTTC
15	TRBV2	TRBJ2-5	.	.	CASSTERRGGETQYF	TGTGCCAGCAGTACCGAGCGGCGAGGAGGGGAGACCCAGTACTTC